These T cell receptor beta chains were read from a single sample in a study of technical replicates of blood from a handful of donors. Libraries were prepared by immunoSEQ multiplex PCR; TCRdb keeps only in-frame clonotypes and omits some of them. The sample includes 50,000 to 70,000 clones, about 95% of them seen just once. The sequencing sample was made of PBMCs. These receptor sequences come from a human donor in good health. Some clones in this sample may be carry-over from other donors' samples. The conserved cysteine and the conserved F or W are not part of the CDR3 here.

V: TRBV27
J: TRBJ2-7
CDR3: ASSPLAVTYEQY

V: TRBV18
J: TRBJ2-7
CDR3: ASSTSSAYEQY

V: TRBV18
J: TRBJ2-7
CDR3: ASSPLAAYEQY

V: TRBV29-1
J: TRBJ2-5
CDR3: SVRGAGGPETQY

V: TRBV7-6
J: TRBJ2-1
CDR3: ASSPGLAGEYNEQF

V: TRBV5-4
J: TRBJ2-7
CDR3: ASSMPGTGGEQY

V: TRBV5-1
J: TRBJ2-7
CDR3: ASSSRDRHYEQY

V: TRBV15
J: TRBJ1-5
CDR3: ATSSGQSYSNQPQH

V: TRBV5-6
J: TRBJ2-1
CDR3: ASGTGNDNEQF

V: TRBV27
J: TRBJ2-7
CDR3: ASSPLTGVNEQY

V: TRBV5-6
J: TRBJ1-5
CDR3: ASSRTGENQPQH

V: TRBV2
J: TRBJ1-2
CDR3: ASSAPQGQGVLYGYT

V: TRBV6-6
J: TRBJ2-7
CDR3: ASSFFDEQY

V: TRBV9
J: TRBJ1-2
CDR3: ASSGRTGVGYT

V: TRBV9
J: TRBJ1-5
CDR3: ASSATGSRQPQH

V: TRBV9
J: TRBJ1-2
CDR3: ASSPFGPERGYT

V: TRBV19
J: TRBJ1-6
CDR3: ASSIAGSPLH

V: TRBV25-1
J: TRBJ1-2
CDR3: ASTRTGAGYGYT

V: TRBV15
J: TRBJ2-7
CDR3: ATSREIGTAPYEQY

V: TRBV5-1
J: TRBJ2-3
CDR3: ASSLQDRGTDTQY

V: TRBV6-5
J: TRBJ2-7
CDR3: ASSPGLAGFYEQY

V: TRBV10-3
J: TRBJ1-2
CDR3: ATGRGEANYGYT

V: TRBV4-3
J: TRBJ2-3
CDR3: ASSHGLAGGPTQY

V: TRBV4-2
J: TRBJ2-3
CDR3: ASSQDSATDTQY

V: TRBV7-2
J: TRBJ1-6
CDR3: ASSLGGTGRDSPLH

V: TRBV7-2
J: TRBJ2-5
CDR3: ASSLAHGTLETQY

V: TRBV11-2
J: TRBJ2-7
CDR3: ASSPSDRGGYEQY

V: TRBV4-1
J: TRBJ1-2
CDR3: ASNLGSGTNYGYT

V: TRBV19
J: TRBJ2-7
CDR3: ASSDRDREYEQY

V: TRBV27
J: TRBJ2-1
CDR3: ASSLVQGLQYNEQF

V: TRBV4-1
J: TRBJ1-4
CDR3: ASSQVQGLNEKLF

V: TRBV19
J: TRBJ1-2
CDR3: ASSIGQTNYGYT

V: TRBV9
J: TRBJ2-3
CDR3: ASSFGGGQTDTQY

V: TRBV9
J: TRBJ2-2
CDR3: ASSVAGTALTGELF

V: TRBV5-4
J: TRBJ2-5
CDR3: ASTSGGTREETQY

V: TRBV29-1
J: TRBJ1-2
CDR3: SVVKGAPGGYT

V: TRBV5-6
J: TRBJ2-4
CDR3: ASSLQYRDRDIQY

V: TRBV7-7
J: TRBJ2-1
CDR3: ASSLRPQIYNEQF

V: TRBV4-2
J: TRBJ1-1
CDR3: ASSHRGMAF

V: TRBV5-1
J: TRBJ2-3
CDR3: ASSPSQTRSTQY

V: TRBV14
J: TRBJ1-1
CDR3: ASSPQPGTEAF

V: TRBV19
J: TRBJ2-2
CDR3: ASRRARVAGDTGELF

V: TRBV5-1
J: TRBJ2-5
CDR3: ASSTQVRGPETQY

V: TRBV7-9
J: TRBJ2-3
CDR3: ASSLGQSTDTQY

V: TRBV5-1
J: TRBJ2-1
CDR3: ASSLVSSPYNEQF

V: TRBV30
J: TRBJ2-2
CDR3: AWGTSGWGELF

V: TRBV2
J: TRBJ2-6
CDR3: AGAGSGANVLT

V: TRBV30
J: TRBJ1-2
CDR3: AWTRGGGPGYT

V: TRBV7-2
J: TRBJ1-4
CDR3: ASSSRTGFQGKLF

V: TRBV2
J: TRBJ1-1
CDR3: ASSDPGTEAF

V: TRBV30
J: TRBJ2-7
CDR3: AWSAGGGEKQY

V: TRBV9
J: TRBJ2-1
CDR3: ASSVGPHVGGEQF

V: TRBV13
J: TRBJ2-7
CDR3: ASSLEGGSNEQY